The 28 T cell receptor beta chains below were found in one sample sequenced in a study of shared clonotypes between healthy human individuals. Sequenced by immunoSEQ multiplex PCR; TCRdb stores in-frame clones only, minus some. The data show approximately 980,000 clones, more than 75% seen once. Sequenced: memory CD4+ T cells sorted from blood. Subset denoted: CD45RA-negative fraction. Every receptor here comes from a man younger than 35 in good health.

The chain combines TRBV5-1 with TRBJ2-2, with D uncertain. The CDR3 is 15 amino acids. Trimming cost V 0 bases and J 3 bases, with 9 bases left between them. CDR1 and CDR2 (germline): SGHRS, YFSETQ. The DNA of the CDR3 is TGCGCCAGCAGCTTGGCTACCCCCGACACCGGGGAGCTGTTTTTT. Its translation is CASSLATPDTGELFF.

The V and J genes are TRBV27 and TRBJ1-2; TRBD1 matches at 7 bases. In germline, CDR1 is MNHEY, CDR2 SMNVEV (reference sequence). CDR3 length equals 13 residues. The junction had 2 bases not matched to a gene; V was cut back by 5 bases and J by 2 bases. The CDR3 DNA reads TGTGCCAGCAGTGTGACAGGGAACTATGGCTACACCTTC. Protein: CASSVTGNYGYTF.

The V and J genes are TRBV18 and TRBJ2-2; D might be TRBD1 (6 bases). Trimming shortened V by 2 bases and J by 7 bases, and 8 bases separated the two germline ends. CDR3 size: 13 residues. The germline CDR1 and CDR2 sequences are KGHSH and LQKENI. The CDR3 DNA reads as TGTGCCAGCTCACCAGGGACATACGGGGAGCTGTTTTTT. Its translation: CASSPGTYGELFF.

The rearrangement uses TRBV6-5 and TRBJ1-1; 7 bases line up with TRBD1. V shed 2 bases, J shed 3 bases, and the junction held 6 bases outside the gene matches. CDR1 and CDR2 from the germline V gene are MNHEY and SVGAGI. CDR3 length: 15 residues. The CDR3 DNA reads TGTGCCAGCAGTTACGCGACAGGGTCAGACACTGAAGCTTTCTTT. Translating it yields CASSYATGSDTEAFF.

The J gene is TRBJ1-1, the V gene TRBV6-5, with D unclear. Trimming shortened V by 6 bases and J by 5 bases, and 13 bases separated the two germline ends. CDR1 MNHEY and CDR2 SVGAGI come from the germline V gene. This CDR3 comprises 13 residues. The CDR3, as DNA: TGTGCCAGCAGCCAAAAAGCGGAGACTGAAGCTTTCTTT. Its translation is CASSQKAETEAFF.

This clone was found a few times. This chain joins TRBV10-2 and TRBJ2-3; 7 bases align to TRBD2. The CDR3 runs to 15 residues. V was pared by 6 bases and J by 5 bases, with 11 bases of the junction left unmatched. The germline V gene has CDR1 WSHSY and CDR2 SAAADI. The CDR3 is CASRGGGEYKDTQYF. The CDR3 bases are TGCGCCAGCAGAGGTGGGGGGGAGTATAAAGATACGCAGTATTTT.

This chain links TRBV27 with TRBJ2-7; 7 bases line up with TRBD1. From germline, CDR1 is MNHEY and CDR2 SMNVEV (reference sequence). V gave up 4 bases and J gave up 4 bases; unmatched junction bases: 7. The CDR3 covers 14 residues. CDR3 sequence: CASSSVTGRYEQYF. CDR3 in DNA: TGTGCCAGCAGTTCGGTGACAGGGCGGTACGAGCAGTACTTC.

The chain couples TRBV6-6 to TRBJ2-2; D not certain. Germline CDR1 is MNHNY and CDR2 is SVGAGI (reference sequence). The CDR3 extends over 16 amino acids. The germline V and J ends were trimmed by 0 bases and 1 base, with 9 bases remaining between them. CDR3 sequence reads: CASSYSGGENTGELFF. CDR3 nucleotides: TGTGCCAGCAGTTACTCGGGCGGAGAGAACACCGGGGAGCTGTTTTTT.

The chain combines TRBV5-5 with TRBJ2-1; 8 bases match TRBD1. Trimming at V came to 3 bases and at J to 4 bases, leaving 6 bases not matched to a gene. CDR3 length: 15 residues. CDR1 is SGHKS and CDR2 is YYEKEE in the germline V gene (reference sequence). The chain's CDR3 is CASSSGQGRYNEQFF. Written as DNA, the CDR3 is TGTGCCAGCAGCTCCGGACAGGGACGGTACAATGAGCAGTTCTTC.

The J gene is TRBJ1-1, the V gene TRBV29-1, with D possibly TRBD1 on 6 matching bases. The CDR3 length is 15 residues. CDR1 and CDR2 from the germline V gene are SQVTM and ANQGSEA. Trimming stripped 7 bases from V and 0 bases from J, with 18 bases between. The CDR3, as DNA: TGCAGCGGGGCCTCCGGGACAACACTGAACACTGAAGCTTTCTTT. Encoded protein: CSGASGTTLNTEAFF.

V and J are TRBV18 and TRBJ1-1; possibly TRBD1 for D (6 bases). Germline lookup yields CDR1 KGHSH and CDR2 LQKENI. Trimming left V 4 bases short and J 4 bases short, with 16 bases between. The CDR3 sequence is 15 residues long. In DNA, the CDR3 is TGTGCCAGCTCACACAGGGCCCCGGGTAGCACTGAAGCTTTCTTT. Amino acid sequence: CASSHRAPGSTEAFF.

This rearrangement joins TRBV5-1 to TRBJ2-2; 10 nucleotides align to TRBD1. The ends lost 4 bases at V and 6 bases at J; junction bases unmatched: 9. The CDR3 totals 16 residues. Germline CDR1 SGHRS, CDR2 YFSETQ. The CDR3 region has the DNA TGCGCCAGCAGCGACCGGGGACAGGGGTTGGCCGGGGAGCTGTTTTTT. Translating gives CASSDRGQGLAGELFF.

V gene TRBV27 combines with J gene TRBJ1-1; 8 nucleotides agree with TRBD1. Germline trimming cut 5 bases from V and 0 bases from J; bases unmatched to any gene: 8. Per germline, CDR1 MNHEY and CDR2 SMNVEV (reference sequence). The CDR3 is made up of 16 amino acids. The CDR3 reads CASSNRGIRMNTEAFF. CDR3 DNA sequence: TGTGCCAGCAGTAACAGGGGGATCCGCATGAACACTGAAGCTTTCTTT.

The V gene is TRBV28, the J gene TRBJ1-4; no reliable D call. The CDR3 runs to 15 residues. CDR1 MDHEN and CDR2 SYDVKM come from the germline V gene. V was trimmed by 7 bases and J by 6 bases, leaving 18 bases between them. The CDR3 spells CASNLVKLGDEKLFF. The CDR3 nucleotides are TGTGCCAGCAATCTCGTTAAGCTGGGAGATGAAAAACTGTTTTTT. Combining the CDR3 with reference TRBV28 and TRBJ1-4 gives the whole variable domain DVKVTQSSRYLVKRTGEKVFLECVQDMDHENMFWYRQDPGLGLRLIYFSYDVKMKEKGDIPEGYSVSREKKERFSLILESASTNQTSMYLCASNLVKLGDEKLFFGSGTQLSVL.

This chain joins TRBV6-6 and TRBJ2-5; no reliable D call. The CDR3 has 14 amino acids. Trimming stripped 0 bases from V and 4 bases from J, with 9 bases between. Germline V lookup: CDR1 MNHNY, CDR2 SVGAGI (reference sequence). The CDR3 DNA is TGTGCCAGCAGTTACTCGAACGGGCCAGAGACCCAGTACTTC. Amino acids: CASSYSNGPETQYF.

The chain's CDR3 is CATSSGGSAYTQYF. CDR3 DNA sequence: TGTGCCACCAGCTCCGGGGGATCTGCATATACGCAGTATTTT. The rearrangement joins TRBV15 to TRBJ2-3, with a possible D match to TRBD2 (6 bases). The length of the CDR3 is 14 residues. Germline V gives CDR1 LNHNV, CDR2 YYDKDF (reference sequence). The V end lost 5 bases, the J end lost 7 bases, and 16 bases lay between the germline ends.

The chain couples TRBV6-1 to TRBJ1-4; 10 positions match TRBD1. From germline, CDR1 is MNHNS and CDR2 SASEGT. This CDR3 is built from 14 residues. Unmatched junction bases numbered 4, after V lost 6 bases and J lost 6 bases. This CDR3 is CASRTGGAHEKLFF. CDR3 DNA: TGTGCCAGCAGGACAGGGGGCGCACATGAAAAACTGTTTTTT.

The V and J genes are TRBV19 and TRBJ2-7; a possible D gene is TRBD1 (5 bases). The CDR3 has 13 residues. V lost 6 bases to trimming and J lost 4 bases, with 13 bases between them. Germline V gene lookup returns CDR1 LNHDA and CDR2 SQIVND (reference sequence). The CDR3 DNA sequence: TGTGCCAGTAGCACCTCAGGGCCATACGAGCAGTACTTC. Its protein is CASSTSGPYEQYF.

The rearrangement links TRBV10-1 to TRBJ2-7; a weak D match, TRBD2 (7 bases). With 2 bases removed from V and 6 bases from J, the gap between germline ends came to 14 bases. Germline V gene lookup returns CDR1 WNHNN and CDR2 SYGVQD (reference sequence). CDR3 length: 14 residues. The CDR3, as DNA: TGCGCCAGCAGTGAGGGGGGGGCCTTCCGCGAGCAGTACTTC. As protein: CASSEGGAFREQYF.

The chain uses TRBV7-8 and TRBJ1-5, with a tentative D call TRBD1 (6 bases). The CDR3 is 15 residues long. Per the germline V gene, CDR1 is SGHVS and CDR2 is FQNEAQ. The germline V and J ends were trimmed by 3 bases and 2 bases, with 11 bases remaining between them. The CDR3 region is CASSFDRWGNQPQHF. The CDR3 DNA is TGTGCCAGCAGCTTCGACAGGTGGGGCAATCAGCCCCAGCATTTT.

The CDR3 spells CASSFEAGRNTEAFF. Here the CDR3 DNA reads TGTGCCAGCAGCTTTGAGGCAGGGCGGAACACTGAAGCTTTCTTT. The chain couples TRBV5-4 to TRBJ1-1, with D perhaps matching TRBD1 (5 bases). CDR1 is SGHNT, CDR2 YYREEE, per germline (reference sequence). V was clipped by 2 bases and J by 1 base, with 12 bases between them. The CDR3 runs to 15 residues.

V and J are TRBV19 and TRBJ1-2, with D tentatively TRBD1 (5 bases). The CDR3 has 12 residues. The ends were cut back, 6 bases at V and 8 bases at J, with 13 bases in the middle. Germline V lookup: CDR1 LNHDA, CDR2 SQIVND (reference sequence). The CDR3 DNA follows: TGTGCCAGTAGCCCAACAGGCTTGGGCTACACCTTC. This encodes CASSPTGLGYTF.

This clone was seen once. This rearrangement joins TRBV29-1 to TRBJ2-5, with 9 nucleotides matching TRBD1. Germline CDR1 reads SQVTM; CDR2 reads ANQGSEA. With V trimmed by 6 bases and J by 6 bases, 2 bases remained unmatched. The CDR3 is 11 residues long. CDR3: CSVGTGKTQYF. As DNA, the CDR3 is TGCAGCGTGGGGACAGGGAAGACCCAGTACTTC.

In DNA form, the CDR3 reads TGTGCCAGCAGCCCCGATCCAGGGCGCGCCTACAATGAGCAGTTCTTC. Encoded protein: CASSPDPGRAYNEQFF. The chain joins TRBV9 to TRBJ2-1; D is possibly TRBD1 (5 bases). The CDR3 is 16 amino acids. Between the trimmed V and J ends, which lost 4 bases and 2 bases, there was a span of 16 bases. Germline CDR1 is SGDLS and CDR2 is YYNGEE.

The chain carries TRBV6-1 and TRBJ2-2; 7 nucleotides align to TRBD1. The CDR3 runs to 14 residues. Per germline, CDR1 MNHNS and CDR2 SASEGT. J was trimmed by 5 bases and V by 6 bases; bases with no gene match: 6. CDR3 in amino acids: CASRLTGPTGELFF. The CDR3 nucleotides read TGTGCCAGCAGACTGACAGGGCCAACCGGGGAGCTGTTTTTT.

There are many counts of this clone. The chain joins TRBV7-6 to TRBJ2-7; TRBD2 agrees at 12 bases. V lost 5 bases, J lost 4 bases, and 9 bases stayed unmatched. The CDR3 totals 16 residues. CDR1 and CDR2 from the germline V gene are SGHVS and FNYEAQ. CDR3 nucleotide sequence: TGTGCCAGCAGCACCCTAGCGGGAGGGGGGTTTTACGAGCAGTACTTC. Amino acids: CASSTLAGGGFYEQYF.

CDR3 in amino acids: CSVEETGTGGNQPQHF. CDR3 sequence (DNA): TGCAGCGTTGAAGAAACTGGGACAGGGGGCAATCAGCCCCAGCATTTT. The chain uses TRBV29-1 and TRBJ1-5; 10 nucleotides agree with TRBD1. Germline CDR1 and CDR2: SQVTM and ANQGSEA. The CDR3 length is 16 residues. Trimming removed 0 bases from V and 2 bases from J; junction bases left unmatched: 4.

This clone turned up a few times. The chain carries TRBV7-2 and TRBJ2-7; D ambiguous. The V gene's germline CDR1 is SGHTA and CDR2 FQGNSA. Trimming left V 1 base short and J 3 bases short, with 10 bases between. The CDR3 runs to 14 residues. In nucleotides, the CDR3 is TGTGCCAGCAGCTTAGGTCTGTCCGGCTACGAGCAGTACTTC. As protein: CASSLGLSGYEQYF. The full variable domain, its missing parts supplied by reference TRBV7-2 and TRBJ2-7, is GAGVSQSPSNKVTEKGKDVELRCDPISGHTALYWYRQSLGQGLEFLIYFQGNSAPDKSGLPSDRFSAERTGGSVSTLTIQRTQQEDSAVYLCASSLGLSGYEQYFGPGTRLTVT.